The sample holds a few counts of the clone carrying this TCR beta chain. What it recognizes is unknown. Included in the TCR beta cDNA libraries were unique molecular identifiers. From the PCR reads, TCRdb called clonotypes with MiXCR, one entry per CDR3 protein. This sample has hundreds of thousands of distinct CDR3 sequences, with around 40% found just once. V lost 1 base to trimming and J lost 7 bases, with 10 bases between them. CDR1 is MDHEN, CDR2 SYDVKM, per germline. This CDR3 is built from 13 residues. This entry belongs to a study of post-analysis software for immune sequencing data. Study as a whole: Progressive-relapsing, secondary progressive and relapsing-remitting multiple sclerosis were among the disease courses included.

Findings of the study overall: Strong co-clustering by F measure linked samples that shared a preparation batch. Comparison with controls showed significantly lower normalized Chao1 diversity in multiple sclerosis patients. Included in a set of 5 or 6 TRBV segments more frequent in patients than controls were TRBV5-6, TRBV5-1 and TRBV20-1.

The sequenced material came from blood. The chain carries TRBV28 and TRBJ1-2; TRBD1 is a possible D gene (6 bases). The source is a girl between 10 and 17 years old with multiple sclerosis. CDR3 loop: CASSLSVQGGYTF. The DNA for the CDR3 is TGTGCCAGCAGTTTATCGGTACAGGGTGGCTACACCTTC.